This T cell receptor beta chain stems from a study of shared clonotypes between healthy human individuals. General observations from the study: As a rule, naive subsets had a larger estimated richness than memory subsets.

CDR1 is SGHRS, CDR2 YFSETQ, per germline. V was cut by 4 bases and J by 0 bases, with 14 bases left in between. The CDR3 covers 15 residues. As to this clone: The target antigen is unknown.

CD45RO-negative CD8 cells positively selected for CCR7 made up the naive population, which excluded terminally differentiated effector memory CD45RA+ cells. Method: immunoSEQ multiplex PCR; TCRdb's copy keeps in-frame clones and lacks some. The table has around 2,000,000 clones, just under 95% seen once. The J gene is TRBJ2-7, the V gene TRBV5-1; D ambiguous. The receptor was isolated from a man aged 18 to 35 in good health. The sample comprised naive CD8+ T cells sorted from blood. The CDR3, as DNA: TGCGCCAGCAGCCTGGACCGCGCCCTCTCCTACGAGCAGTACTTC. Translation gives CASSLDRALSYEQYF. Supplemented by reference TRBV5-1 and TRBJ2-7, the full variable domain reads KAGVTQTPRYLIKTRGQQVTLSCSPISGHRSVSWYQQTPGQGLQFLFEYFSETQRNKGNFPGRFSGRQFSNSRSEMNVSTLELGDSALYLCASSLDRALSYEQYFGPGTRLTVT.